A selection of T cell receptor beta chains follows, all from one sample in a study of CD8 T cells in Susac syndrome. TCRdb re-derived calls from the immunoSEQ multiplex PCR reads in MiXCR, one entry per CDR3 protein. There are 200,000 or so distinct CDR3 sequences in the sample; roughly 96% occur only once, and 0.093% lies in the top ten. Sequenced: CD4+ T cells from PBMCs. The origin of the receptors is a human donor with multiple sclerosis. The CDR3 runs from the conserved cysteine through the conserved F or W. A D gene is named only where the DNA matches it firmly. Size is stated for part of the rows, as once, few or many counts, or as a class when the clone is expanded.

v_call	j_call	clone_size	d_call	cdr3_nt	cdr3_aa
TRBV20-1	TRBJ2-6	-	-	TGCAGTGCTAGAGCCCGTGGTGCCAACGTCCTGACTTTC	CSARARGANVLTF
TRBV30	TRBJ2-1	-	-	TGTGCCTGGAGGCAAGGGGGGCCCTACAATGAGCAGTTCTTC	CAWRQGGPYNEQFF
TRBV10-3	TRBJ2-1	-	TRBD2	TGTGCCACAGCGGGAGGGCCGGGGAATGAGCAGTTCTTC	CATAGGPGNEQFF
TRBV15	TRBJ2-7	-	TRBD1	TGTGCCACCAAACCGGACAGGGGGACCTACGAGCAGTACTTC	CATKPDRGTYEQYF
TRBV9	TRBJ2-3	once	TRBD2	TGTGCCAGCCGGAGCGGGGTTAGCACAGATACGCAGTATTTT	CASRSGVSTDTQYF
TRBV30	TRBJ2-4	-	TRBD2	TGTGCCTGGAGTGCCCCGGGGTTAGCGGGGGGGATGCACTTC	CAWSAPGLAGGMHF
TRBV4-1	TRBJ2-3	-	-	TGCGCCAGCAGCCAAGAGGCCGGCGGAGATACGCAGTATTTT	CASSQEAGGDTQYF
TRBV4-1	TRBJ2-3	-	-	TGCGCCAGCAGCCAAACCTGGGACATGGGCACAGATACGCAGTATTTT	CASSQTWDMGTDTQYF
TRBV6-2/TRBV6-3	TRBJ2-4	-	-	TGTGCCAGCAGTTACTATAACAGGGACCCTTTCCCCTGGCCCTCAAAAAACATTCAGTACTTC	CASSYYNRDPFPWPSKNIQYF
TRBV7-6	TRBJ2-3	-	-	TGTGCCAGCAGCTTGGAGTTCTGGGGAGATACGCAGTATTTT	CASSLEFWGDTQYF
TRBV2	TRBJ2-1	-	-	TGTGCCAGCAGTGAAACAGGATGGAATGAGCAGTTCTTC	CASSETGWNEQFF
TRBV5-1	TRBJ2-3	-	-	TGCGCCAGCAGTGTGGACCCACACACAGATACGCAGTATTTT	CASSVDPHTDTQYF
TRBV7-9	TRBJ2-1	-	-	TGTGCCAGCAGCTTAGTTCCGGGTGAGAGTGCCGAGCAGTTCTTC	CASSLVPGESAEQFF
TRBV20-1	TRBJ2-5	-	-	TGCAGTGCTAGGGGGCGCAGAGAGACCCAGTACTTC	CSARGRRETQYF
TRBV20-1	TRBJ2-7	once	TRBD1	TGCAGTGCTAGCCGACAGGGAAGAGGCAACGAGCAGTACTTC	CSASRQGRGNEQYF
TRBV20-1	TRBJ2-1	-	-	TGCAGTGCTACGGGACGGATTGAGCAGTTCTTC	CSATGRIEQFF
TRBV29-1	TRBJ1-2	-	-	TGCAGCGTTGGAAACTATGGCTACACCTTC	CSVGNYGYTF
TRBV7-8	TRBJ1-1	-	-	TGTGCCAGCAGCTTGGTCGTTTGGGGGAATGAGGGCACTGAAGCTTTCTTT	CASSLVVWGNEGTEAFF
TRBV7-9	TRBJ2-1	once	TRBD2	TGTGCCAGCAGCTCTCCCCCGCGGGAGGGCTGGGATGAGCAGTTCTTC	CASSSPPREGWDEQFF
TRBV5-1	TRBJ1-4	-	-	TGCGCCAGCAGCAAGTCAGCAACTAATGAAAAACTGTTTTTT	CASSKSATNEKLFF
TRBV7-9	TRBJ2-2	-	-	TGTGCCAGCAGTCGAGCAGAAAGCACCGGGGAGCTGTTTTTT	CASSRAESTGELFF
TRBV2	TRBJ1-4	-	-	TGTGCCAGCGGGACTGAGGAGGGTGGTGAAAAACTGTTTTTT	CASGTEEGGEKLFF
TRBV11-2	TRBJ1-4	-	-	TGTGCCAGCAGCTTAAGAGGGGACGGTGAAAAACTGTTTTTT	CASSLRGDGEKLFF
TRBV5-1	TRBJ2-3	-	-	TGCGCCAGCAGCTTAATCTCCCCAGATACGCAGTATTTT	CASSLISPDTQYF
TRBV24-1	TRBJ2-1	-	TRBD1	TGTGCCACCAGTGATTTGCAGGGGGCGAATGAGCAGTTCTTC	CATSDLQGANEQFF
TRBV15	TRBJ1-5	-	-	TGTGCCACCAGCAGTAACGAGGTACTTGGCAATCAGCCCCAGCATTTT	CATSSNEVLGNQPQHF
TRBV6-5	TRBJ2-7	-	-	TGTGCCAGCAGTTCACGACCGACCAACTACGAGCAGTACTTC	CASSSRPTNYEQYF
TRBV6-6	TRBJ2-3	-	-	TGTGCCAGCATCAACGAGGGGGGGGGCGCAGATACGCAGTATTTT	CASINEGGGADTQYF
TRBV14	TRBJ2-5	-	-	TGTGCCAGCAGCCAGGAGTCCGGAGATTGGAGGGTCCAAGAGACCCAGTACTTC	CASSQESGDWRVQETQYF
TRBV18	TRBJ2-5	-	-	TGTGCCAGCTCACCACAGGATCAAGAGACCCAGTACTTC	CASSPQDQETQYF
TRBV3-1	TRBJ2-7	-	-	TGTGCCAGCAGCCCGGTGCTTTCTGGCGAGCAGTACTTC	CASSPVLSGEQYF
TRBV10-3	TRBJ2-7	-	-	TGTGCCATCAGTCAACAGGGGGACTACGGGGCCTACGAGCAGTACTTC	CAISQQGDYGAYEQYF
TRBV20-1	TRBJ2-1	-	TRBD2	TGCAGTGCTCGTGGACTAGCGTCCTACAATGAGCAGTTCTTC	CSARGLASYNEQFF
TRBV14	TRBJ1-2	-	-	TGTGCCAGCAGCTATACACGGCGTCTTGGCTACACCTTC	CASSYTRRLGYTF
TRBV18	TRBJ2-2	-	TRBD1	TGTGCCAGCTCACCACCTCCGGGACAGGCCACCGGGGAGCTGTTTTTT	CASSPPPGQATGELFF
TRBV9	TRBJ2-5	-	-	TGTGCCAGCAGCGTAGGATCTAGCTCAGAGACCCAGTACTTC	CASSVGSSSETQYF
TRBV5-1	TRBJ2-3	once	-	TGCGCCAGCAGCTATTCCGGGGGAAAGGATACGCAGTATTTT	CASSYSGGKDTQYF
TRBV27	TRBJ2-1	-	-	TGTGCCAGCAGTTCCCCGGGGATGGGGGAGCAGTTCTTC	CASSSPGMGEQFF
TRBV15	TRBJ2-7	-	-	TGTGCCACCAGCAGAGACCGGGTCGAGCAGTACTTC	CATSRDRVEQYF
TRBV9	TRBJ1-2	once	-	TGTGCCAGCAGCGACTCCGGGACAACCAACTATGGCTACACCTTC	CASSDSGTTNYGYTF
TRBV2	TRBJ1-1	-	TRBD1	TGTGCCAGCAGTATACCCGGGACAGCCAAACCCGAAGCTTTCTTT	CASSIPGTAKPEAFF
TRBV20-1	TRBJ2-3	-	TRBD2	TGCAGTGCCGCCGGGGGGGGCACAGATACGCAGTATTTT	CSAAGGGTDTQYF
TRBV6-2/TRBV6-3	TRBJ2-7	-	TRBD2	TGTGCCAGCAGTTACTCCCTAGCGGGTAGCTCCTACGAGCAGTACTTC	CASSYSLAGSSYEQYF
TRBV4-2	TRBJ1-2	-	-	TGTGCCAGCAGCCACGACGGGAGCTATGGCTACACCTTC	CASSHDGSYGYTF
TRBV2	TRBJ1-1	-	TRBD1	TGTGCCAGCAGCGGGACAGGGGGGGCTGAAGCTTTCTTT	CASSGTGGAEAFF